The clone carrying this T cell receptor (beta chain) was seen a handful of times. Its antigen is not known. This sample is drawn from a study of T-cell memory formation after mild COVID-19. Study-wide background: Largely donor-specific TCR clusters were found.

Regarding the study as a whole: Some clones that responded were present in memory (sampled pre-infection), which suggests cross-reactive memory joined.

Germline V gene data show CDR1 as SQVTM and CDR2 as ANQGSEA. The V and J ends lost 7 bases and 6 bases respectively, with 19 bases between them. The CDR3 has 13 residues. Constant-segment primers and 5'RACE yielded cDNA libraries for TCR alpha and TCR beta, each carrying sample barcodes and UMIs. TCRdb reanalysed the 5' RACE reads using MiXCR and keeps one entry per CDR3 protein. The sample contains a few hundred thousand distinct CDR3 sequences, roughly 20% of which appear only once. The specimen was PBMCs or a T cell subset sorted from them (not recorded which). The chain employs TRBV29-1 and TRBJ2-7; the D gene is possibly TRBD1 (6 bases). This sequence was found in a man aged 18 to 30 who had mild COVID-19 (a few samples of this study predate the infection). Cell type and time point are not known. The CDR3 DNA reads TGCAGCGCAACACGGGACACCTTGGTCGAGCAGTACTTC. Translation gives CSATRDTLVEQYF.